This entry lists 11 T cell receptor beta chains sequenced from one sample in a study of T cell responses to AZD1222 COVID-19 vaccine. The method was immunoSEQ multiplex PCR; TCRdb's version includes in-frame clones alone and lacks a portion of them. Found here are 90,000 to 110,000 clones, roughly 87% of them singletons; the top ten hold about 5%. This specimen consisted of peripheral blood, obtained on day 0 of AZD1222 vaccination. These receptors originate from an adult in good health.

The chain is built from TRBV27 and TRBJ1-1, with TRBD1 matching 7 bases. The CDR3 is 16 amino acids. The V segment lost 4 bases and the J segment 1 base; nucleotides outside the gene matches: 9. Germline-derived CDR1 and CDR2 are MNHEY and SMNVEV (reference sequence). The CDR3 is CASSSDIRQGNTEAFF. The CDR3 coding sequence is TGTGCCAGCAGTTCCGATATCCGACAGGGGAACACTGAAGCTTTCTTT.

V is TRBV5-1 and J is TRBJ1-1, with D tentatively TRBD1 (5 bases). V was pared by 4 bases and J by 6 bases, with 16 bases between. The CDR3 spans 14 residues. The germline V gene encodes CDR1 SGHRS and CDR2 YFSETQ. The CDR3 sequence is CASSSSGDQSEAFF. CDR3 coding DNA: TGCGCCAGCAGCAGCTCGGGGGACCAGTCTGAAGCTTTCTTT.

This sequence joins TRBV7-9 and TRBJ1-1; D gene unclear. CDR1 SEHNR and CDR2 FQNEAQ come from the germline V gene (reference sequence). V gave up 3 bases and J gave up 0 bases, with 11 bases separating them. The CDR3 is 15 residues long. The CDR3 here is CASSFFRALNTEAFF. The CDR3 nucleotides read TGTGCCAGCAGCTTTTTCCGGGCGCTGAACACTGAAGCTTTCTTT.

The V call is TRBV10-2, the J call TRBJ2-3; 8 bases are a match to TRBD2. The ends lost 5 bases at V and 2 bases at J; junction bases unmatched: 3. The germline gives CDR1 WSHSY, CDR2 SAAADI. This CDR3 has 14 amino acids. DNA for the CDR3: TGCGCCAGCAGTTTAGCGGGGTACACAGATACGCAGTATTTT. The encoded protein is CASSLAGYTDTQYF.

This clone has a single count. The chain uses TRBV4-3 and TRBJ1-4, with a weak D call TRBD1 (5 bases). The V and J ends lost 4 bases and 5 bases respectively, with 14 bases between them. CDR3 length equals 15 residues. Germline V CDR1 and CDR2: LGHNA, YSLEER. The DNA of the CDR3 is TGCGCCAGCAGCCCGAGGGCAGGGACGAATGAAAAACTGTTTTTT. Residues: CASSPRAGTNEKLFF.

The genes are TRBV6-5 and TRBJ1-1, with a weak D call TRBD1 (6 bases). This CDR3 is 12 amino acids long. The V gene's germline CDR1 is MNHEY and CDR2 SVGAGI. The ends were cut back, 11 bases at V and 2 bases at J, with 12 bases in the middle. The CDR3 bases are TGTGCCTCGAACAGGGTCAACACTGAAGCTTTCTTT. Protein: CASNRVNTEAFF.

The chain employs TRBV5-1 and TRBJ2-3; TRBD2 matches at 9 bases. Trimming at V came to 4 bases and at J to 6 bases, leaving 9 bases not matched to a gene. The CDR3 contains 15 residues. Looked up from germline, CDR1 is SGHRS and CDR2 is YFSETQ. This CDR3 is CASSQPAGGGDTQYF. CDR3 in DNA: TGCGCCAGCAGCCAGCCAGCGGGGGGTGGTGATACGCAGTATTTT. Looking up the rest from reference TRBV5-1 and TRBJ2-3 gives the full variable domain: KAGVTQTPRYLIKTRGQQVTLSCSPISGHRSVSWYQQTPGQGLQFLFEYFSETQRNKGNFPGRFSGRQFSNSRSEMNVSTLELGDSALYLCASSQPAGGGDTQYFGPGTRLTVL.

The table lists this clone with a few counts. The chain couples TRBV10-3 to TRBJ2-7; 15 bases agree with TRBD2. Germline V CDR1 and CDR2: ENHRY, SYGVKD. This CDR3 is 15 amino acids long. Germline trimming cut 4 bases from V and 3 bases from J; bases unmatched to any gene: 1. DNA of the CDR3: TGTGCCATCAGTGTGGGACTAGCGGGGGGCTACGAGCAGTACTTC. Its protein is CAISVGLAGGYEQYF.

This sequence joins TRBV29-1 and TRBJ1-1; D is unclear. Between the trimmed V and J ends, which lost 5 bases and 5 bases, there was a span of 9 bases. CDR1 is SQVTM and CDR2 is ANQGSEA in the germline V gene. The CDR3 sequence is 11 residues long. The DNA for the CDR3 is TGCAGCGTTACAAGGGATACTGAAGCTTTCTTT. This encodes CSVTRDTEAFF.

This clone occurred a few times. V is TRBV29-1 and J is TRBJ2-1; D assignment may be TRBD1 or TRBD2 (5 bases each). The CDR3 is 17 residues long. Germline V lookup: CDR1 SQVTM, CDR2 ANQGSEA. V dropped 5 bases and J dropped 4 bases, with 24 bases sitting between them. CDR3 bases: TGCAGCGTTCTACACCCCCCGGGACGGAACCTTTACAATGAGCAGTTCTTC. It yields the protein CSVLHPPGRNLYNEQFF.

The V and J genes are TRBV14 and TRBJ2-1; 10 bases match TRBD1. Unmatched junction bases numbered 11, after V lost 3 bases and J lost 0 bases. The CDR3 sequence is 19 residues long. The V gene's germline CDR1 is SGHDN and CDR2 FVKESK. In nucleotides, the CDR3 is TGTGCCAGCAGCCAGGGACAGGGGCGTCCGATGAACTCCTACAATGAGCAGTTCTTC. The encoded protein is CASSQGQGRPMNSYNEQFF.